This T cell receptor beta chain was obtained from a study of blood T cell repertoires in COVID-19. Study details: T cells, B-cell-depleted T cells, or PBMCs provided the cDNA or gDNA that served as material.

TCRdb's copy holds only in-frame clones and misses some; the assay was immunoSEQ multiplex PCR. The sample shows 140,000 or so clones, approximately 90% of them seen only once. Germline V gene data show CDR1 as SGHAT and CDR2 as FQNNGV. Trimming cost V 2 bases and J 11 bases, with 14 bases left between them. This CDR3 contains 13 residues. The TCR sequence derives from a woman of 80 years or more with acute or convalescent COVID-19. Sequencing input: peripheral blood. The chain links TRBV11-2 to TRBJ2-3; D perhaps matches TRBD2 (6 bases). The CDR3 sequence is CASSLTVMGGQYF. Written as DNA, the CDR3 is TGTGCCAGCAGCTTAACCGTGATGGGGGGGCAGTATTTT.